One sample yielded the 10 T cell receptor beta chains listed below, sequenced in a study of neurological immune-mediated disorders. TCRdb reprocessed the 5' RACE reads via MiXCR and lists one record per CDR3 protein. The sample holds more than 50,000 distinct CDR3 sequences, roughly 11% seen once. The sequenced material came from PBMCs. The receptors were gathered from a man aged 55 to 70 in good health.

This clonotype has a count of ten or more. The chain recombines TRBV6-5 with TRBJ2-7; D not certain. Trimming removed 2 bases from V and 2 bases from J, with 10 bases in between. The CDR3 contains 14 residues. Germline loops: CDR1 MNHEY, CDR2 SVGAGI. The CDR3 protein is CASSYGPDTYEQYF. CDR3 in DNA: TGTGCCAGCAGTTACGGTCCAGATACCTACGAGCAGTACTTC.

The rearrangement links TRBV5-1 to TRBJ1-1; 7 nucleotides align to TRBD1. Germline V gene sequence: CDR1 SGHRS, CDR2 YFSETQ. The CDR3 is 16 residues long. J lost 0 bases, V lost 6 bases, and 11 bases had no gene match. The CDR3, as DNA: TGCGCCAGCATCATGGGGGCAGGGGGGATGAACACTGAAGCTTTCTTT. Translated, it gives CASIMGAGGMNTEAFF.

This clonotype was counted ten times or more. This rearrangement joins TRBV12-3 or TRBV12-4 to TRBJ1-1; D unclear. The ends were cut back, 7 bases at V and 0 bases at J, with 9 bases in the middle. The CDR3 loop spans 13 amino acids. The CDR3 reads CASTLGLNTEAFF. The CDR3 DNA follows: TGTGCCAGCACCTTGGGCCTGAACACTGAAGCTTTCTTT.

This clonotype has ten or more counts. This chain uses TRBV20-1 with TRBJ1-5; D uncertain. With 2 bases removed from V and 4 bases from J, the gap between germline ends came to 12 bases. CDR1 DFQATT and CDR2 SNEGSKA come from the germline V gene (reference sequence). CDR3 length: 14 residues. CDR3 sequence: CSARQNAGNQPQHF. DNA for the CDR3: TGCAGTGCTAGACAAAACGCGGGGAATCAGCCCCAGCATTTT.

In its sample, this clonotype was seen many times. The V and J genes are TRBV20-1 and TRBJ2-3, with unresolved D. This CDR3 region has 15 residues. The V end was cut by 3 bases, the J end by 0 bases, with 13 bases between. The germline V gene encodes CDR1 DFQATT and CDR2 SNEGSKA (reference sequence). The DNA for the CDR3 is TGCAGTGCTAGCCTCGCGAGTTCTAGCACAGATACGCAGTATTTT. It encodes CSASLASSSTDTQYF.

There are many counts of this clonotype. The rearrangement joins TRBV7-2 to TRBJ2-7; D remains ambiguous. The V gene lost 3 bases and the J gene lost 7 bases, with 16 bases spanning the gap. In germline, CDR1 is SGHTA, CDR2 FQGNSA. There are 14 residues in the CDR3. CDR3 bases: TGTGCCAGCAGCTTCTCCCAGACGGTCGGGGAGCAGTACTTC. Residues: CASSFSQTVGEQYF.

This clonotype was observed many times. The CDR3 nucleotides read TGTGCCAGCAGGGGACGGTGGACCGCCTATGGCTACACCTTC. Encoded protein: CASRGRWTAYGYTF. This chain joins TRBV12-3 or TRBV12-4 and TRBJ1-2, with a tentative D call TRBD1 (5 bases). This CDR3 spans 14 amino acids. V was pared by 6 bases and J by 4 bases, with 15 bases between.

Turning to this clonotype: The junction differs from germline at one of its ends, possibly a read error. The chain combines TRBV14 with TRBJ1-4; D is undetermined. The CDR3 is made up of 16 amino acids. Germline-derived CDR1 and CDR2 are SGHDN and FVKESK. This chain's CDR3 is CASNQVYRATNEKLFF. Here the CDR3 DNA reads TGTGCCAGCAACCAAGTTTACAGAGCAACTAATGAAAAACTGTTTTTT.

This clonotype was detected many times. This sequence joins TRBV14 and TRBJ1-6; D not resolved. CDR3 size: 15 residues. Germline V lookup: CDR1 SGHDN, CDR2 FVKESK. Trimming took off 0 bases at V and 5 bases at J, with 8 bases between the two ends. CDR3 sequence (DNA): TGTGCCAGCAGCCAAGAAAGGCAGGATAATTCACCCCTCCACTTT. Its protein is CASSQERQDNSPLHF.

This clonotype was observed many times. The chain employs TRBV20-1 and TRBJ2-7; 9 positions match TRBD1. After removal of 4 bases from V and 6 bases from J, the junction contained 13 bases not matched to a gene. Germline lookup yields CDR1 DFQATT and CDR2 SNEGSKA (reference sequence). The CDR3 is made up of 15 amino acids. This CDR3 is CSAITGTGNSREQYF. CDR3 DNA sequence: TGCAGTGCTATTACCGGGACAGGGAATTCACGCGAGCAGTACTTC.